This is a list of T cell receptor beta chains from one sample in a study of blood T cell repertoires in COVID-19. Produced via immunoSEQ multiplex PCR; TCRdb's table is partial and in-frame only. The sample has a few hundred thousand clones, 87% seen once. The material sequenced was peripheral blood. The receptors were gathered from a man between 40 and 49 years old with active or convalescent COVID-19. CDR3s include the opening cysteine and the closing phenylalanine or tryptophan. The D gene is left open where the match is weak. Size values are once, few and many counts, or a class for expanded clones, and some rows have none.

size: NA; J: TRBJ1-3; D: NA; V: TRBV12-3/TRBV12-4; CDR3: CASESGSGNTIYF; DNA: TGTGCCAGCGAGTCAGGCTCTGGAAACACCATATATTTT
size: once; J: TRBJ2-7; D: NA; V: TRBV29-1; CDR3: CSGGGEYEQYF; DNA: TGCAGCGGAGGGGGAGAGTACGAGCAGTACTTC
size: NA; J: TRBJ2-3; D: NA; V: TRBV28; CDR3: CASALELASADTQYF; DNA: TGTGCCAGCGCCCTAGAATTAGCATCAGCAGATACGCAGTATTTT
size: NA; J: TRBJ1-5; D: TRBD1; V: TRBV18; CDR3: CASSPGQNQPQHF; DNA: TGTGCCAGCTCACCGGGACAGAATCAGCCCCAGCATTTT
size: NA; J: TRBJ1-1; D: NA; V: TRBV30; CDR3: CAWNDGGGTEAFF; DNA: TGTGCCTGGAATGACGGGGGGGGTACTGAAGCTTTCTTT
size: few; J: TRBJ2-3; D: TRBD2; V: TRBV2; CDR3: CVSGGGREDNTDTQYF; DNA: TGTGTCTCAGGCGGTGGGCGGGAGGATAACACAGATACGCAGTATTTT
size: NA; J: TRBJ1-4; D: TRBD1; V: TRBV29-1; CDR3: CSVISGTDNEKLFF; DNA: TGCAGCGTGATCTCCGGGACAGACAATGAAAAACTGTTTTTT
size: NA; J: TRBJ1-1; D: TRBD1; V: TRBV18; CDR3: CASSPMRQGGGAFF; DNA: TGTGCCAGCTCACCGATGCGACAGGGGGGGGGAGCTTTCTTT
size: NA; J: TRBJ1-1; D: NA; V: TRBV5-5; CDR3: CASSLGANTEAFF; DNA: TGTGCCAGCAGCTTGGGAGCGAACACTGAAGCTTTCTTT
size: NA; J: TRBJ1-2; D: TRBD1; V: TRBV28; CDR3: CASSSLRGLGYGYTF; DNA: TGTGCCAGCAGTTCCCTCAGGGGGCTTGGCTATGGCTACACCTTC
size: few; J: TRBJ1-3; D: TRBD1; V: TRBV27; CDR3: CASSFSSGDRGPGNTIYF; DNA: TGTGCCAGCAGTTTCTCTTCGGGGGACAGGGGGCCTGGAAACACCATATATTTT
size: NA; J: TRBJ1-4; D: NA; V: TRBV13; CDR3: CASSPRESEKLFF; DNA: TGTGCCAGCAGCCCCAGGGAATCTGAAAAACTGTTTTTT
size: NA; J: TRBJ2-1; D: NA; V: TRBV18; CDR3: CASSPPAGKEQFF; DNA: TGTGCCAGCTCACCACCGGCAGGTAAAGAGCAGTTCTTC
size: NA; J: TRBJ1-5; D: NA; V: TRBV24-1; CDR3: CATSSHNSNQPQHF; DNA: TGTGCCACCAGTAGTCACAATAGCAATCAGCCCCAGCATTTT
size: NA; J: TRBJ1-4; D: NA; V: TRBV28; CDR3: CASTITGINEKLFF; DNA: TGTGCCAGCACCATTACAGGGATTAATGAAAAACTGTTTTTT
size: NA; J: TRBJ2-3; D: TRBD2; V: TRBV9; CDR3: CASSGSGGITDTQYF; DNA: TGTGCCAGCAGCGGTAGCGGGGGTATCACAGATACGCAGTATTTT
size: NA; J: TRBJ2-1; D: NA; V: TRBV29-1; CDR3: CSASLSEAQFF; DNA: TGCAGCGCCAGCCTTAGCGAAGCGCAGTTCTTC
size: NA; J: TRBJ2-2; D: NA; V: TRBV9; CDR3: CASSVASGELFF; DNA: TGTGCCAGCAGCGTAGCCTCCGGGGAGCTGTTTTTT
size: NA; J: TRBJ1-4; D: NA; V: TRBV10-3; CDR3: CAISESTTGSPTNEKLFF; DNA: TGTGCCATCAGTGAGTCGACGACAGGTAGTCCAACTAATGAAAAACTGTTTTTT
size: NA; J: TRBJ1-2; D: NA; V: TRBV24-1; CDR3: CATSDPTGYGYTF; DNA: TGTGCCACCAGTGACCCTACAGGGTACGGCTACACCTTC
size: NA; J: TRBJ2-3; D: TRBD2; V: TRBV19; CDR3: CASSLRLAGVITDTQYF; DNA: TGTGCCAGTAGTCTCAGACTAGCGGGGGTTATCACAGATACGCAGTATTTT
size: NA; J: TRBJ1-2; D: TRBD1; V: TRBV5-5; CDR3: CASSLRHGTASYGYTF; DNA: TGTGCCAGCAGCTTACGCCACGGGACAGCCAGCTATGGCTACACCTTC
size: NA; J: TRBJ2-2; D: TRBD1; V: TRBV5-6; CDR3: CASTRTGMGTGELFF; DNA: TGTGCCAGCACCCGGACAGGGATGGGCACCGGGGAGCTGTTTTTT
size: NA; J: TRBJ1-2; D: TRBD1; V: TRBV5-8; CDR3: CASSGWTGGIYGYTF; DNA: TGTGCCAGCAGCGGGTGGACAGGGGGCATCTATGGCTACACCTTC
size: NA; J: TRBJ1-6; D: TRBD1; V: TRBV9; CDR3: CASSRQGVNSPLHF; DNA: TGTGCCAGCAGTCGACAGGGGGTTAATTCACCCCTCCACTTT
size: NA; J: TRBJ1-5; D: TRBD1; V: TRBV27; CDR3: CASSPDRVDQPQHF; DNA: TGTGCCAGCAGCCCGGACAGGGTAGATCAGCCCCAGCATTTT
size: NA; J: TRBJ1-2; D: TRBD1; V: TRBV19; CDR3: CASSISTWTGTYGYTF; DNA: TGTGCCAGTAGTATTAGCACTTGGACAGGGACATATGGCTACACCTTC
size: once; J: TRBJ1-1; D: NA; V: TRBV19; CDR3: CASSIEGRQTEAFF; DNA: TGTGCCAGTAGTATAGAGGGGAGGCAGACTGAAGCTTTCTTT
size: NA; J: TRBJ1-2; D: NA; V: TRBV3-1/TRBV3-2; CDR3: CASSQGTGTGYTF; DNA: TGTGCCAGCAGCCAAGGAACAGGGACGGGCTACACCTTC
size: NA; J: TRBJ2-7; D: NA; V: TRBV28; CDR3: CASSSAGWEQYF; DNA: TGTGCCAGCAGCTCCGCAGGCTGGGAGCAGTACTTC
size: NA; J: TRBJ1-1; D: TRBD1; V: TRBV7-9; CDR3: CASSSTADRGNTEAFF; DNA: TGTGCCAGCAGCTCTACTGCCGACAGGGGGAACACTGAAGCTTTCTTT
size: once; J: TRBJ1-1; D: NA; V: TRBV15; CDR3: CATSVSRQTNTEAFF; DNA: TGTGCCACCAGCGTAAGTCGACAGACGAACACTGAAGCTTTCTTT
size: few; J: TRBJ2-1; D: TRBD2; V: TRBV10-1; CDR3: CASSVSGGGRNEQFF; DNA: TGCGCCAGCAGTGTGTCCGGGGGGGGGAGGAATGAGCAGTTCTTC
size: NA; J: TRBJ1-1; D: TRBD1; V: TRBV2; CDR3: CASLPGTANTEAFF; DNA: TGTGCCAGCCTTCCCGGGACAGCTAACACTGAAGCTTTCTTT
size: NA; J: TRBJ1-5; D: NA; V: TRBV21-1; CDR3: CASSKHRGDQPQHF; DNA: TGTGCCAGCAGCAAACACAGGGGCGATCAGCCCCAGCATTTT
size: NA; J: TRBJ2-7; D: TRBD1; V: TRBV30; CDR3: CAWSVQGIHLYEQYF; DNA: TGTGCCTGGAGTGTACAGGGGATACACCTTTACGAGCAGTACTTC
size: NA; J: TRBJ1-5; D: NA; V: TRBV27; CDR3: CASSLMGTMVHSNQPQHF; DNA: TGTGCCAGCAGTTTAATGGGGACTATGGTCCATAGCAATCAGCCCCAGCATTTT
size: NA; J: TRBJ1-5; D: NA; V: TRBV28; CDR3: CATFLTGESNQPQHF; DNA: TGTGCCACCTTTTTAACAGGTGAAAGCAATCAGCCCCAGCATTTT
size: NA; J: TRBJ2-5; D: TRBD1; V: TRBV6-5; CDR3: CASSYSDRGTQYF; DNA: TGTGCCAGCAGTTACTCAGACAGGGGGACCCAGTACTTC
size: NA; J: TRBJ1-4; D: NA; V: TRBV28; CDR3: CASSLLTEATNEKLFF; DNA: TGTGCCAGCAGTCTCCTGACAGAGGCAACTAATGAAAAACTGTTTTTT
size: once; J: TRBJ1-2; D: TRBD1; V: TRBV28; CDR3: CASAPTGIDGYTF; DNA: TGTGCCAGCGCCCCGACAGGGATAGATGGCTACACCTTC
size: NA; J: TRBJ2-5; D: NA; V: TRBV11-2; CDR3: CASTLSPQETQYF; DNA: TGTGCCAGCACCCTATCTCCACAAGAGACCCAGTACTTC
size: once; J: TRBJ2-5; D: TRBD1; V: TRBV19; CDR3: CASSTSDRAIETQYF; DNA: TGTGCCAGTAGTACTTCCGACAGGGCTATAGAGACCCAGTACTTC
size: once; J: TRBJ1-2; D: TRBD1; V: TRBV29-1; CDR3: CSVEDRDSFPGYTF; DNA: TGCAGCGTTGAAGATCGGGACAGCTTTCCTGGCTACACCTTC
size: NA; J: TRBJ2-7; D: TRBD2; V: TRBV9; CDR3: CASSPPDGRDYEQYF; DNA: TGTGCCAGCAGCCCCCCGGACGGGAGGGACTACGAGCAGTACTTC
size: NA; J: TRBJ1-4; D: NA; V: TRBV7-9; CDR3: CASSLVQANEKLFF; DNA: TGTGCCAGCAGCTTAGTACAGGCTAATGAAAAACTGTTTTTT
size: NA; J: TRBJ1-1; D: NA; V: TRBV7-9; CDR3: CASSSQGGGTEAFF; DNA: TGTGCCAGCAGCTCGCAGGGTGGAGGGACTGAAGCTTTCTTT
size: NA; J: TRBJ2-1; D: NA; V: TRBV4-1; CDR3: CASSHPPSGVAYNEQFF; DNA: TGCGCCAGCAGCCATCCACCCTCAGGGGTAGCTTACAATGAGCAGTTCTTC
size: once; J: TRBJ2-5; D: NA; V: TRBV7-2; CDR3: CASSATLETQYF; DNA: TGTGCCAGCAGCGCGACTCTAGAGACCCAGTACTTC
size: NA; J: TRBJ1-2; D: TRBD1; V: TRBV19; CDR3: CASSPTGGQGADYTF; DNA: TGTGCCAGTAGCCCTACGGGGGGACAGGGGGCGGACTACACCTTC
size: NA; J: TRBJ1-4; D: NA; V: TRBV3-1/TRBV3-2; CDR3: CASRPGLLKGKLFF; DNA: TGTGCCAGCAGGCCAGGGCTTTTGAAGGGAAAACTGTTTTTT
size: NA; J: TRBJ1-6; D: NA; V: TRBV11-2; CDR3: CASSFFRGGSALTLHF; DNA: TGTGCCAGCAGCTTTTTTCGCGGAGGATCCGCCCTAACCCTCCACTTT
size: NA; J: TRBJ2-1; D: TRBD2; V: TRBV5-1; CDR3: CASSLYSAGGPGNEQFF; DNA: TGCGCCAGCAGCTTGTATTCTGCGGGAGGGCCTGGAAATGAGCAGTTCTTC